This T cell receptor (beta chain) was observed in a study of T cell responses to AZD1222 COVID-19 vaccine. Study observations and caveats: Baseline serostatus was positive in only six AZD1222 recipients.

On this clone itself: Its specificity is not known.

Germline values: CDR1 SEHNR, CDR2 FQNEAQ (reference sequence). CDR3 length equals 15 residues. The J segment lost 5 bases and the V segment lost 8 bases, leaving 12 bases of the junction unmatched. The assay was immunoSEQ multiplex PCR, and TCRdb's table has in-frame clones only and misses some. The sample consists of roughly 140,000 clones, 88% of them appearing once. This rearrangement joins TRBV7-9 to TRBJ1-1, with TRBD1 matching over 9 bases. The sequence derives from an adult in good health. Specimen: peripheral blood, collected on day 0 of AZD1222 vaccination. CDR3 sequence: CASQRTGGVGTEAFF. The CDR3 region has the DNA TGTGCCAGCCAACGCACAGGGGGCGTAGGTACTGAAGCTTTCTTT.